The clone carrying this T cell receptor (beta chain) was seen a single time. The antigen remains undetermined. These data are taken from a study of cytomegalovirus exposure and HLA in healthy donors. Study observations and caveats: Later examination showed HLA-associated TCR beta chains had greater clonal expansion than equally common others. Earlier findings revealed that most TCR beta V segments proved productive either about 87% or about 30% of the time. Accurate HLA-A and HLA-B prediction from TCR beta sequences was reported for most subjects.

Both 60 Vbeta primers and 13 Jbeta primers went into the PCR. Using immunoSEQ multiplex PCR, the repertoire was profiled, and TCRdb retains in-frame clones only, with some absent. The data show around 54,000 clones, roughly 80% seen once. The TCR comes from a young man in good health and CMV-seropositive. The sample consisted of PBMCs.

CDR3 bases: TGCGCCAGCGGACAGGGGGCGAACTATGGCTACACCTTC. This codes for CASGQGANYGYTF. The V gene is TRBV10-2, the J gene TRBJ1-2; 11 bases are shared with TRBD1. V lost 8 bases and J lost 2; bases outside the gene matches: 1. This CDR3 comprises 13 residues. CDR1 and CDR2 from the germline V gene are WSHSY and SAAADI.